This TCR beta chain was captured by sequencing in a study of blood T cell repertoires in COVID-19. Looking at the study overall: PBMCs, B-cell-depleted T cells, or T cells provided the cDNA or gDNA that made up the material.

Data came from immunoSEQ multiplex PCR; TCRdb stores just in-frame clones and leaves some out. The sample consists of hundreds of thousands of clones, under 90% of them appearing once. Enrollees, about 18 to 90 years old, lived in roughly 24 US areas. Allocation to cohorts depended on clinical history reported by the participants. Contact with a PCR-confirmed or clinician-diagnosed COVID-19 case occurred within 2 weeks of entry. Deletions cut 6 bases from V and 3 bases from J, with 9 bases between. The CDR3 runs 12 residues. The germline CDR1 and CDR2 sequences are MNHEY and SVGAGI. The material sequenced was PBMCs or T cells enriched from blood (not recorded which). The chain links TRBV6-5 to TRBJ2-7, with D uncertain. The TCR originated in a woman aged 45-65 years who had been exposed to COVID-19. The CDR3: CASRTRDYEQYF. In DNA form, the CDR3 reads TGTGCCAGCAGAACTCGAGACTACGAGCAGTACTTC.